The 17 T cell receptor beta chains presented below share a single source sample, sequenced in a study of cytomegalovirus exposure and HLA in healthy donors. Libraries were prepared by immunoSEQ multiplex PCR; TCRdb keeps only in-frame clonotypes and omits some of them. This table has 150,000 to 200,000 clones, 85% to 90% appearing once. The sample taken for sequencing was PBMCs. The receptors were gathered from a woman aged 25 to 45 in good health and CMV-seronegative.

The sample holds many counts of this clone. The rearrangement links TRBV4-1 to TRBJ1-1, with D unresolved. Trimming cost V 4 bases and J 5 bases, with 14 bases left between them. The V gene's germline CDR1 is MGHRA and CDR2 YSYEKL. This CDR3 is 14 amino acids long. The CDR3 nucleotides are TGCGCCAGCAGCCTCCGGGGAGGAGGGACTGAAGCTTTCTTT. Translation: CASSLRGGGTEAFF.

V is TRBV7-6 and J is TRBJ2-2, with TRBD1 matching 9 bases. Germline V lookup: CDR1 SGHVS, CDR2 FNYEAQ. The CDR3 has 16 residues. The V gene end was trimmed by 4 bases and the J gene end by 8 bases; junction bases not matched to a gene: 11. The DNA of the CDR3 is TGTGCCAGCAGCTCCAGACAGGGGGACACACCGGGGGAGCTGTTTTTT. This encodes CASSSRQGDTPGELFF.

The table lists this clone with a few counts. This chain uses TRBV10-3 with TRBJ2-7, with TRBD1 matching 8 bases. The CDR3 has 15 amino acids. Per germline, CDR1 ENHRY and CDR2 SYGVKD. With V trimmed by 6 bases and J by 5 bases, 12 bases remained unmatched. In DNA form, the CDR3 reads TGTGCCATCAGGGAGGACAGGGTTGCCCTGAACGAGCAGTACTTC. Translated: CAIREDRVALNEQYF.

The CDR3 DNA reads as TGTGCCAGCAGAGTGGATGTGGCTAGCGGACAAGAGACCCAGTACTTC. This encodes CASRVDVASGQETQYF. V gene TRBV28 combines with J gene TRBJ2-5; 7 bases line up with TRBD2. This CDR3 is built from 16 residues. Germline assignment: CDR1 MDHEN and CDR2 SYDVKM. V trimming: 6 bases; J trimming: 2 bases; junction bases outside the gene matches: 12.

The chain couples TRBV27 to TRBJ2-1, with 9 bases identical to TRBD1. The CDR3 extends over 16 amino acids. Trimming took 4 bases from V and 3 from J; bases not matched to a gene: 7. The germline CDR1 and CDR2 sequences are MNHEY and SMNVEV (reference sequence). The CDR3 DNA follows: TGTGCCAGCAGTTCCACAGGGGGCGGTAGCTACAATGAGCAGTTCTTC. Protein product: CASSSTGGGSYNEQFF.

Written as DNA, the CDR3 is TGTGCCACCAGCAGGGGGCGCGGCACAGATACGCAGTATTTT. This gives the protein CATSRGRGTDTQYF. The J gene is TRBJ2-3, the V gene TRBV15; D is perhaps TRBD1 (5 bases). Trimming shortened V by 3 bases and J by 1 base, and 8 bases separated the two germline ends. Germline lookup yields CDR1 LNHNV and CDR2 YYDKDF (reference sequence). CDR3 length equals 14 residues.

The gene calls are TRBV7-3 and TRBJ2-2, with D hard to call. The CDR3 runs 17 residues. The germline V gene encodes CDR1 SGHTA and CDR2 FQGTGA. V gave up 1 base and J gave up 4 bases, with 16 bases separating them. CDR3 coding DNA: TGTGCCAGCAGCTTAATGCTTGTGGGAACGGGCACCGGGGAGCTGTTTTTT. Protein sequence: CASSLMLVGTGTGELFF.

The rearrangement joins TRBV5-1 to TRBJ2-5; maybe TRBD2 (5 bases). The CDR3 is 14 amino acids. CDR1 and CDR2 from the germline V gene are SGHRS and YFSETQ. The ends were cut back, 4 bases at V and 1 base at J, with 11 bases in the middle. CDR3 DNA sequence: TGCGCCAGCAGCAGCGGACGATTCCAAGAGACCCAGTACTTC. Residues: CASSSGRFQETQYF.

The genes are TRBV10-1 and TRBJ2-5; TRBD1 is a possible D gene (6 bases). Trimming took 3 bases from V and 2 from J, leaving 19 bases between them. Germline-derived CDR1 and CDR2 are WNHNN and SYGVQD (reference sequence). The CDR3 has 17 residues. CDR3 region: CASSDLCGYREQETQYF. The CDR3, as DNA: TGCGCCAGCAGTGACCTCTGCGGATACAGGGAACAAGAGACCCAGTACTTC.

This rearrangement joins TRBV27 to TRBJ1-6; D is uncertain. Germline V gene sequence: CDR1 MNHEY, CDR2 SMNVEV (reference sequence). V was shortened by 4 bases and J by 10 bases, with 11 bases between the two germline ends. The CDR3 length is 13 residues. CDR3 DNA sequence: TGTGCCAGCAGTTGGAGGGTATACTCACCCCTCCACTTT. Its translation: CASSWRVYSPLHF.

V is TRBV27 and J is TRBJ2-3; perhaps TRBD1 as D (5 bases). CDR3 size: 15 residues. The germline V gene has CDR1 MNHEY and CDR2 SMNVEV (reference sequence). The V end was cut by 5 bases, the J end by 2 bases, with 14 bases between. CDR3 protein: CASSGWTTNTDTQYF. The CDR3 nucleotides are TGTGCCAGCAGTGGGTGGACAACAAACACAGATACGCAGTATTTT.

Details on this clone: The germline gene is not matched at one end of the junction; a read error may be the cause. The chain employs TRBV29-1 and TRBJ1-2; perhaps TRBD1 as D (6 bases). The CDR3 runs 16 residues. Germline V gene sequence: CDR1 SQVTM, CDR2 ANQGSEA. CDR3 in DNA: TGCAGCGTTAGTTCGTCGTCAGGGGACCTGAACTACGGCTACACCTTC. Its translation: CSVSSSSGDLNYGYTF.

This clone appeared a single time. The rearrangement joins TRBV7-6 to TRBJ1-2, with D hard to call. V lost 4 bases to trimming and J lost 7 bases, with 19 bases between them. The V gene's germline CDR1 is SGHVS and CDR2 FNYEAQ. The CDR3 has 15 amino acids. The CDR3 loop reads CASSSALRGLSGYTF. In DNA, the CDR3 is TGTGCCAGCAGCTCAGCCCTGCGGGGTCTCAGTGGCTACACCTTC.

The chain links TRBV28 to TRBJ1-1, with D possibly being TRBD1 (6 bases). Per germline, CDR1 MDHEN and CDR2 SYDVKM. Trimming left V 5 bases short and J 5 bases short, with 27 bases between. This CDR3 region has 18 residues. As DNA, the CDR3 is TGTGCCAGCAGTCTCCTTCGAGGAGGGGGGCGTCGGGGTACTGAAGCTTTCTTT. Protein sequence: CASSLLRGGGRRGTEAFF.

V is TRBV5-6 and J is TRBJ2-1; maybe TRBD2 (6 bases). With 0 bases removed from V and 4 bases from J, the gap between germline ends came to 11 bases. This CDR3 is 15 amino acids long. Germline CDR1 is SGHDT and CDR2 is YYEEEE. In DNA, the CDR3 is TGTGCCAGCAGCTTGGCACTAGCCGGTTACAATGAGCAGTTCTTC. Translated, it gives CASSLALAGYNEQFF.

V and J are TRBV7-2 and TRBJ1-6, with 7 bases lining up with TRBD1. This CDR3 is built from 16 residues. The V gene end was trimmed by 5 bases and the J gene end by 9 bases; junction bases not matched to a gene: 13. Germline V gene data show CDR1 as SGHTA and CDR2 as FQGNSA. CDR3 DNA: TGTGCCAGCAGCGGGCAGGGGGTAGGAACTGGTTCACCCCTCCACTTT. Translating it yields CASSGQGVGTGSPLHF.

The chain carries TRBV11-2 and TRBJ2-1; 7 bases fit TRBD2. The V segment lost 5 bases and the J segment 1 base; nucleotides outside the gene matches: 2. CDR1 SGHAT and CDR2 FQNNGV come from the germline V gene. The CDR3 has 14 amino acids. CDR3 in DNA: TGTGCCAGCAGCGTACTAGCGTCCTACAATGAGCAGTTCTTC. It yields the protein CASSVLASYNEQFF.